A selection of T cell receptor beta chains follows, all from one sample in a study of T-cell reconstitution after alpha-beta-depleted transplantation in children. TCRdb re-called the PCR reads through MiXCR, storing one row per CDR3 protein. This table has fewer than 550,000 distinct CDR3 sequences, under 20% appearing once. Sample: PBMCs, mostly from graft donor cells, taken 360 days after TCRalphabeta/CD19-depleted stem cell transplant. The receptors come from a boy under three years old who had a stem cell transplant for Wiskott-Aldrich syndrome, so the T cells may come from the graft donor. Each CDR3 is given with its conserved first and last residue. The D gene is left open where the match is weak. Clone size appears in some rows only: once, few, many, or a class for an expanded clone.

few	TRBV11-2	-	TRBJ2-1	TGTGCCAGCAGCTCTATCAATGAGCAGTTCTTC	CASSSINEQFF
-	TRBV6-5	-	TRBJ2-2	TGTGCCAGCAGTTACCGTGGCCAATGGAACACCGGGGAGCTGTTTTTT	CASSYRGQWNTGELFF
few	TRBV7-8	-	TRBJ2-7	TGTGCCAGCAGACTTCGGGAGTTTTCCTACGAGCAGTACTTC	CASRLREFSYEQYF
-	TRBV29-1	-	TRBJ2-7	TGCAGCGTTGGGGATTACGAGCAGTACTTC	CSVGDYEQYF
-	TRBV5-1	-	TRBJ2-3	TGCGCCAGCAGCTCCGGGGGGACACATAGCACAGATACGCAGTATTTT	CASSSGGTHSTDTQYF
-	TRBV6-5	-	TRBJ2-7	TGTGCCAGCAGTTACCCGAGGGGGGGCACCTACGAGCAGTACTTC	CASSYPRGGTYEQYF
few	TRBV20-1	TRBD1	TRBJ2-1	TGCAGTGCTAGAGACCTCCAGGGGGCTATCAATGAGCAGTTCTTC	CSARDLQGAINEQFF
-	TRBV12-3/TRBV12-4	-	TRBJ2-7	TGTGCCAGCAGTTTATTCGTCTACGAGCAGTACTTC	CASSLFVYEQYF
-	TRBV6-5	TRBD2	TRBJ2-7	TGTGCCAGCAGTTACCCCCCGACTAGCGGGGGGCCCATATCCTACGAGCAGTACTTC	CASSYPPTSGGPISYEQYF
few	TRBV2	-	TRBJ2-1	TGTGCCAGCACCCGGAGTGGGCTAGGCATCCGGGGTGAGCAGTTCTTC	CASTRSGLGIRGEQFF
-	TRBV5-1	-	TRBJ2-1	TGCGCCAGCAGCTCTCAAGCCGACAATGAGCAGTTCTTC	CASSSQADNEQFF
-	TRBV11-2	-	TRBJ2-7	TGTGCCAGCAGCTTAGATCGAGCGAGGGAGCAGTACTTC	CASSLDRAREQYF
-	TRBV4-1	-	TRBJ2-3	TGCGCCAGCAGCCAATTGTCAGCCCTCTCTACAGATACGCAGTATTTT	CASSQLSALSTDTQYF
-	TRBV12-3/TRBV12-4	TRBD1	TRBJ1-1	TGTGCCAGCAGATCATATCAGGGGGATACTGAAGCTTTCTTT	CASRSYQGDTEAFF
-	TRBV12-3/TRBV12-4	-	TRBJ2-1	TGTGCCAGCAGTCGACAGAGCTTCCACAATGAGCAGTTCTTC	CASSRQSFHNEQFF
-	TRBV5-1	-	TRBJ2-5	TGCGCCAGCGGTGGGCCAACCGCGGGGGAGACCCAGTACTTC	CASGGPTAGETQYF
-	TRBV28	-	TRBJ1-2	TGTGCCAGCAGTTTATGGAAGGGTCGGGAGTATGGCTACACCTTC	CASSLWKGREYGYTF
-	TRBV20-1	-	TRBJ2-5	TGCAGTGCTAGAGATGGAGGGGGACTATTTTGGGAGACCCAGTACTTC	CSARDGGGLFWETQYF
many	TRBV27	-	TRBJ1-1	TGTGCCAGCAGTTTAGGGGAAGGCACTGAAGCTTTCTTT	CASSLGEGTEAFF
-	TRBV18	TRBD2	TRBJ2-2	TGTGCCAGCTCACGTCAAGCGGGAGGAGACACCGGGGAGCTGTTTTTT	CASSRQAGGDTGELFF
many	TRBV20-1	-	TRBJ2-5	TGCAGTGCTAGAGATGTGGAGCTCCAAGAGACCCAGTACTTC	CSARDVELQETQYF
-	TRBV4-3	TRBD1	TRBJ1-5	TGCGCCAGCAGCCGAGGACAGGGGAGCTATCAGCCCCAGCATTTT	CASSRGQGSYQPQHF
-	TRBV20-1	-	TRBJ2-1	TGCAGTGCTAGGGATACTAGAGACAATGAGCAGTTCTTC	CSARDTRDNEQFF
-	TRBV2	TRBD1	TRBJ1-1	TGTGCCAGCAGTAGGTCCGGGACAGAGACTTTCTTT	CASSRSGTETFF
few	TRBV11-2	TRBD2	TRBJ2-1	TGTGCCAGCAGCTTAAAATCGCGGCTAGCGGGAGGGGAGAATGAGCAGTTCTTC	CASSLKSRLAGGENEQFF
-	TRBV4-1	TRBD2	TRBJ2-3	TGCGCCAGCAGCCAAGTCATGAGAATTTTGACTAGCGGGGATTTGGATACGCAGTATTTT	CASSQVMRILTSGDLDTQYF
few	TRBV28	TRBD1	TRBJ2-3	TGTGCCAGCAGGGCGACAGGGCACCCCACCACAGATACGCAGTATTTT	CASRATGHPTTDTQYF